This T cell receptor beta chain was captured by sequencing in a study of shared clonotypes between healthy human individuals (dated by TCRdb to about 2020). A note on the overall study: Three men and a couple of women, aged 18 to 49 years, made up the cohort. For each donor, three plates each were used for CD4 naive and CD4 memory, two plates were used for CD8 naive, and one plate was used for CD8 memory. Leukapheresis yielded between about 0.94 and 8.9 billion PBMCs per donor. Different laboratories and diverse techniques were used to prepare libraries and sequence TCR repertoires, to increase sequencing depth and limit assay-specific biases. To estimate repertoire size and how much clonotype sharing occurs between individuals, the study deeply sequenced the blood TCR repertoires of about 5 healthy adults. Paper-wide results and their limitations: Sampling was restricted to blood, and TCR repertoires in tissue are likely to differ from TCR repertoires in blood. Pairwise subsampling indicated that sequencing depth was expected to affect the degree of clonotype sharing among donors. Compared with non-shared clonotypes, the clonotypes found in all four sorted-subset donors had higher generation probabilities. The small number of donors limited the genetic and exposure-history diversity represented. Naive subsets generally had larger estimated clonotype richness than memory subsets did. Even with the large sequencing depth, rarefaction of the sorted-subset datasets indicated that sequencing was incomplete. Sharing across a handful of donors was observed for about 5% of naive CD4, 3.5% of naive CD8, roughly 2.3% of memory CD4, and roughly 0.4% of memory CD8 clonotypes.

Reading from cysteine to phenylalanine, the CDR3 counts 14 amino acids. Here the CDR3 DNA is all that survives: 42 bases in frame from base 1. Unmatched junction bases come to 2, with V trimmed by 1 base and J by 2 bases. Sequences LNHDA (CDR1) and SQIVND (CDR2) are obtained from the germline V gene (reference sequence). Using the deep immunoSEQ assay, multiplex PCR amplified TCR CDR3 regions from genomic DNA. Extracted genomic DNA from each cell subset was distributed evenly across all wells of several immunoSEQ 96-well plates, and each plate was treated as a replicate. For sorted subsets, each replicate PCR was loaded with 200 to 250 ng genomic DNA, equivalent to 25,000 to 35,000 T cell genomes. Purified libraries were measured with a Qubit 3.0 fluorometer, size-checked on a Bioanalyzer 2100, and measured again with the KAPA Library Quantification kit. Each immunoSEQ 96-well plate was sequenced on its own single-read 150-cycle Illumina NextSeq 550 flow cell. On the authors' methods: Because the immunoSEQ output included only junctional sequences and no quality scores, the filtering could not be the same as the filtering used for full-length reads. Sequences were annotated with PyIR, a Python wrapper for IgBLAST v1.9, using IMGT germline references to assign V/J genes and CDR3. Reads were filtered out if the reads had weak V/J assignments (E-value above 1e-6), no CDR3, stop codons, out-of-frame junctions, or ambiguous translated residues. A V3J clonotype was defined by an identical inferred V gene, J gene, and CDR3 amino acid sequence. Percentage overlap between repertoires was calculated by dividing the number of shared unique clonotypes by the size of the smaller repertoire. RTK rarefaction, the Chao1 estimator, and Recon v2.1 estimates of unobserved clonotypes were used to assess repertoire richness. Generation probabilities were computed with OLGA for all TCRbeta clonotypes obtained by the gDNA method from a few donors. TCRdb took over this immuneACCESS table, retaining in-frame rearrangements with V and J assigned. Such tables are incomplete; in checked studies, under half of the missing clones stem from an unresolved V gene, and the remainder is unexplained. V and J calls and clone size follow that table, whereas D and trimming were derived from the DNA. The sample contains 1.6 million or so clones, just under 99% of them found a single time. The biggest ten clones account for under 0.45% of the sample.

As to this clone: The specificity of this receptor is unknown. Base qualities were left out, and no much larger clone turns up one base away. This CDR3 is also generated by other DNA sequences in the sample.

The donors were healthy, HIV-negative adults with no recently reported acute infections or vaccinations. Every donor was a Caucasian adult living in Nashville, Tennessee, USA. CD4+ T cells were enriched through magnetic negative selection, after which naive cells were positively selected on CD45RA and the remaining negative fraction served as the memory subset. Blood was obtained by leukapheresis, after which PBMCs were separated by Ficoll-Histopaque density gradient centrifugation and cryopreserved in liquid nitrogen vapor phase. Purity and quantity of every magnetically sorted T cell population were checked by analytical flow cytometry. From each sorted fraction, genomic DNA was isolated and quantified by UV absorbance on a Nanodrop 2000c.

The origin of this receptor is a man aged 25-45 years in good health. Specimen: naive CD4+ T cells sorted from blood. In the paper's terms, the cell subset or site label means: CD45RA+ positively selected. The sequence links TRBV19 to TRBJ2-7; TRBD1 aligns with 7 central bases. CDR3 sequence: CASSIGQGAYEQYF. The DNA sequence is as follows: TGTGCCAGTAGTATAGGACAGGGTGCCTACGAGCAGTACTTC.